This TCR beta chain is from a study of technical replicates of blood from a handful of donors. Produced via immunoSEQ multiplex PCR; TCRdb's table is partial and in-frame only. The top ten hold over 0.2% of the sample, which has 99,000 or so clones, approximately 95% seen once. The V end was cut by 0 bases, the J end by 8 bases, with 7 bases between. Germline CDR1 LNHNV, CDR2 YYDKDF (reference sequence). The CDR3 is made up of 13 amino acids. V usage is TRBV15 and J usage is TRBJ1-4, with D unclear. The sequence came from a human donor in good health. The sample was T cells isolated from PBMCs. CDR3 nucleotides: TGTGCCACCAGCAGAGACGGGAGGGAAAAACTGTTTTTT. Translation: CATSRDGREKLFF.